This is a list of T cell receptor beta chains from one sample in a study of T cells in Graves' hyperthyroidism and ophthalmopathy. TCRdb passed the multiplex PCR reads through MiXCR, listing each CDR3 protein once. The sample records 490,000 or so distinct CDR3 sequences, approximately 23% being singletons. The specimen was blood. Receptors were obtained from a woman in her seventies with Graves' ophthalmopathy. CDR3s leave out the opening cysteine and the closing phenylalanine or tryptophan.

v_call: TRBV19
j_call: TRBJ2-7
cdr3_aa: ASSIRGGGEQY

v_call: TRBV6-1
j_call: TRBJ1-1
cdr3_aa: ASREQGGNTEAF

v_call: TRBV7-3
j_call: TRBJ2-1
cdr3_aa: ASSSSSSEQF

v_call: TRBV19
j_call: TRBJ1-5
cdr3_aa: ASGSYQPQH

v_call: TRBV9
j_call: TRBJ1-2
cdr3_aa: ASSPRDTIWYGYT

v_call: TRBV6-1
j_call: TRBJ2-1
cdr3_aa: ASSETSFSYNEQF

v_call: TRBV27
j_call: TRBJ1-1
cdr3_aa: ASSSRGGRTEAF

v_call: TRBV4-1
j_call: TRBJ1-1
cdr3_aa: ASSQASVLANTEAF

v_call: TRBV30
j_call: TRBJ2-3
cdr3_aa: AWSDKDRFPPDTQY

v_call: TRBV2
j_call: TRBJ2-2
cdr3_aa: ASKLFRMVTGELF

v_call: TRBV9
j_call: TRBJ2-1
cdr3_aa: ASSDGLIPGDEQF

v_call: TRBV18
j_call: TRBJ1-2
cdr3_aa: ASSPQRNYGYT

v_call: TRBV9
j_call: TRBJ2-2
cdr3_aa: ASSGSNTGELF

v_call: TRBV12-3/TRBV12-4
j_call: TRBJ2-7
cdr3_aa: ASSPWGGAYEQY

v_call: TRBV20-1
j_call: TRBJ1-2
cdr3_aa: SARGYSDLTGGYT

v_call: TRBV12-3/TRBV12-4
j_call: TRBJ2-2
cdr3_aa: ASSWGQDFILF

v_call: TRBV6-1
j_call: TRBJ2-1
cdr3_aa: ASRLAGANEQF

v_call: TRBV28
j_call: TRBJ2-7
cdr3_aa: ASSLPTSGRFYEQY

v_call: TRBV5-1
j_call: TRBJ1-2
cdr3_aa: ASSPRTARYGYT

v_call: TRBV20-1
j_call: TRBJ1-1
cdr3_aa: SANLGVILSEAF

v_call: TRBV4-2
j_call: TRBJ2-2
cdr3_aa: ASSQRTGMTGELF

v_call: TRBV19
j_call: TRBJ2-1
cdr3_aa: ASTNSGGSYNEQF

v_call: TRBV5-1
j_call: TRBJ2-2
cdr3_aa: ASSPTGTSYTGELF

v_call: TRBV6-1
j_call: TRBJ1-2
cdr3_aa: ASSPGNLANYGYT

v_call: TRBV5-4
j_call: TRBJ2-7
cdr3_aa: ASSLGTRDYEQY

v_call: TRBV30
j_call: TRBJ1-5
cdr3_aa: AWSDRYQPQH

v_call: TRBV3-1
j_call: TRBJ2-1
cdr3_aa: ASSHRASYNEQF

v_call: TRBV12-3/TRBV12-4
j_call: TRBJ2-1
cdr3_aa: ASSEETSGSNEQF